This TCR beta chain originates from a study of breast tumors, draining lymph nodes, adjacent tissues. TCRdb fed the multiplex PCR reads into MiXCR, producing one record per CDR3 protein. This sample carries some 53,000 distinct CDR3 sequences, roughly 39% of them seen once, and the ten largest clones take roughly a tenth. Germline CDR1 SSHAT, CDR2 FNYEAQ (reference sequence). The CDR3 loop spans 13 amino acids. For this clonotype: The antigen is undetermined. Compared with germline, one end of the junction differs, possibly owing to a read error.

General study findings and limits: Tumor repertoires ranked between lymph nodes and nontumor tissue in diversity, with V and J gene preferences.

The sequence was obtained from a female donor with breast cancer. Some clones in this sample may be carry-over from other donors' samples. Sequencing was performed on breast tumor tissue. The gene calls are TRBV7-7 and TRBJ2-5; no definite D call. In DNA form, the CDR3 reads TGTGCTAGCAGCCATGGGCCTCAAGAGACCCAGTACTTC. It encodes CASSHGPQETQYF.